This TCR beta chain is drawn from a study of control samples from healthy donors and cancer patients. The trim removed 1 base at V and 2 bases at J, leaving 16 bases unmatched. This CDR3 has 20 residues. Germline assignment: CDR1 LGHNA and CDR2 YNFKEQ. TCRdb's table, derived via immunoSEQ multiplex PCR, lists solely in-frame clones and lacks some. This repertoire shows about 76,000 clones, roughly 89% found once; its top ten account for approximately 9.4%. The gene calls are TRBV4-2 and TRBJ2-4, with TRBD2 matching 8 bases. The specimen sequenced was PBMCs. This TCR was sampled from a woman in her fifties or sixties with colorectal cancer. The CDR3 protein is CASSQGLRNRGGRSKNIQYF. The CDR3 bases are TGTGCCAGCAGCCAAGGGTTGCGGAACCGGGGGGGCAGGTCCAAAAACATTCAGTACTTC.